The source of this TCR beta chain is a study of OX40 agonist ivuxolimab in advanced cancers. Study information: Ivuxolimab was administered intravenously to patients at 0.01 to 10 mg/kg every 2 weeks. The study enrolled dose-escalation patients with hepatocellular carcinoma, melanoma, renal cell or head and neck cancer.

Study-level results: Which antigen the expanded peripheral T cells recognized is unknown. CD4+ and CD8+ blood T cells expanded clonally by week 6 at 0.1 to 3.0 mg/kg.

Deletions cut 0 bases from V and 4 bases from J, with 7 bases between. The CDR3 runs to 13 residues. CDR1 is SGHDT, CDR2 YYEEEE, per germline. As concerns this clone: Its cognate antigen is unknown.

Method: immunoSEQ multiplex PCR; TCRdb's copy keeps in-frame clones and lacks some. The data contain 130,000 or so clones, roughly 91% of them singletons. This clonotype was obtained from an adult with an advanced solid tumor such as melanoma, head and neck, liver or kidney cancer. The rearrangement joins TRBV5-6 to TRBJ1-2; D unclear. The specimen comprised CD4+ or CD8+ T cells sorted from blood, sampled in a trial of the OX40 agonist ivuxolimab. DNA for the CDR3: TGTGCCAGCAGCTTGGCGGCGGTCTATGGCTACACCTTC. Residues: CASSLAAVYGYTF.